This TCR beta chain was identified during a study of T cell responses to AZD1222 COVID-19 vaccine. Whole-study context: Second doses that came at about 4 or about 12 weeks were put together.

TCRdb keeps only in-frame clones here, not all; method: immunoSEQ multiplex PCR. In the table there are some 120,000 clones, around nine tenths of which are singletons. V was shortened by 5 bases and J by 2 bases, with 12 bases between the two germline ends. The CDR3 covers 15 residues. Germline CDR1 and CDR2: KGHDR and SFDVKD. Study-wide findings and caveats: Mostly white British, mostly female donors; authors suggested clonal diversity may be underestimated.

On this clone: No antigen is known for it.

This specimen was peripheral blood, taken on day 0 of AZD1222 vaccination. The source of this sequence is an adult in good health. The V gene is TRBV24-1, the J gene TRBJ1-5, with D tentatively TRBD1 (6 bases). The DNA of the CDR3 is TGTGCCACCAGTGGCGAACGGACAGGCAATCAGCCCCAGCATTTT. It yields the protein CATSGERTGNQPQHF.